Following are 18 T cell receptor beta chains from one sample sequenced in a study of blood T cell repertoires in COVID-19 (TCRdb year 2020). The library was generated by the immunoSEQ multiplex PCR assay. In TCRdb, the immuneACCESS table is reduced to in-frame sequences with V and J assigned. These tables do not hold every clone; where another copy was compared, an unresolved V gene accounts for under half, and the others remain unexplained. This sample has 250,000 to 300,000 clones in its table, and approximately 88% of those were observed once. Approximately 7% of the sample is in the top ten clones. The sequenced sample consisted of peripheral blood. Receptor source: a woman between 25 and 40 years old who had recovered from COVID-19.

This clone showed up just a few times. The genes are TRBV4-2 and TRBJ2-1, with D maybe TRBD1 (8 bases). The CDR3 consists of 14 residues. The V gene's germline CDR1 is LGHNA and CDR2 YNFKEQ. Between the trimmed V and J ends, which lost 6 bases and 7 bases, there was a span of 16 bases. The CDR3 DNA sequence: TGTGCCAGCAGGGGAACAGGGGGGGGAAATGAGCAGTTCTTC. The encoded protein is CASRGTGGGNEQFF.

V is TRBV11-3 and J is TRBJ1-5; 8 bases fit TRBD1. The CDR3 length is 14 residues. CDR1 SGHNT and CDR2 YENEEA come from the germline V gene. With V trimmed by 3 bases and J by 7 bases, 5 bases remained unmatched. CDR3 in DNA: TGTGCCAGCAGCTTTCGGACAGGGCGGCAGCCCCAGCATTTT. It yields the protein CASSFRTGRQPQHF.

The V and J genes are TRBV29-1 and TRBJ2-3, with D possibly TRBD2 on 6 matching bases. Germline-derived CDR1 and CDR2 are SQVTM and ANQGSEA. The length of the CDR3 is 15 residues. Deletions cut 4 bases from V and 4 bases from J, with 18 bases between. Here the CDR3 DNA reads TGCAGCGTTGTTATCGGTACTAGCAGGTCAGATACGCAGTATTTT. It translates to CSVVIGTSRSDTQYF.

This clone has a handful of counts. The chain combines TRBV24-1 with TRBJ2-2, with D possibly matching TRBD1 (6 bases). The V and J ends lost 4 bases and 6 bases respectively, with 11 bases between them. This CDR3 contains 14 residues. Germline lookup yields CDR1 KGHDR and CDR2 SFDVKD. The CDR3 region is CATSEEQGSGELFF. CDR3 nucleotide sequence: TGTGCCACCAGTGAGGAACAGGGTTCCGGGGAGCTGTTTTTT.

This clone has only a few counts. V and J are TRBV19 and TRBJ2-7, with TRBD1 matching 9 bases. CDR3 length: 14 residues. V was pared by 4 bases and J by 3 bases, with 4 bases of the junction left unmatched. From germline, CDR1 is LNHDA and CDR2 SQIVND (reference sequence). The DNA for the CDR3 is TGTGCCAGTAGTACGGACAGGGGCGGCTACGAGCAGTACTTC. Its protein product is CASSTDRGGYEQYF.

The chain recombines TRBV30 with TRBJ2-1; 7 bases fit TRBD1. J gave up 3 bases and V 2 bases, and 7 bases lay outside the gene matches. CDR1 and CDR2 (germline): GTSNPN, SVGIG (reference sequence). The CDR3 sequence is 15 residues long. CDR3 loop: CAWSFSQGNYNEQFF. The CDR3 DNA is TGTGCCTGGAGTTTTTCACAGGGGAACTACAATGAGCAGTTCTTC.

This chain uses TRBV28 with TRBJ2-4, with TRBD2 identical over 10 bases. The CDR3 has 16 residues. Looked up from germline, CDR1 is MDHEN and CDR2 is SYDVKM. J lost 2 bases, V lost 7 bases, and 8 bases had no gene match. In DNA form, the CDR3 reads TGTGCCAGCACCTTAGCTAGCGGGGGAACCAAAAACATTCAGTACTTC. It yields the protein CASTLASGGTKNIQYF.

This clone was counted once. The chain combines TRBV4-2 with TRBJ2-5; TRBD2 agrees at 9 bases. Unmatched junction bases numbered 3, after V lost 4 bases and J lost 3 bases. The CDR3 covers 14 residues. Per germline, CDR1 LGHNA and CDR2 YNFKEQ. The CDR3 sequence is CASSRAGGEETQYF. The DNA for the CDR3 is TGTGCCAGCAGCCGAGCGGGGGGAGAAGAGACCCAGTACTTC.

Here the CDR3 DNA reads TGTGCCAGCAGCTCGGGGCCAGGGGAGAACACTGAAGCTTTCTTT. It encodes CASSSGPGENTEAFF. The chain couples TRBV13 to TRBJ1-1, with D tentatively TRBD1 (6 bases). Trimming cost V 4 bases and J 1 base, with 13 bases left between them. Germline V CDR1 and CDR2: PRHDT, FYEKMQ (reference sequence). This CDR3 is 15 amino acids long.

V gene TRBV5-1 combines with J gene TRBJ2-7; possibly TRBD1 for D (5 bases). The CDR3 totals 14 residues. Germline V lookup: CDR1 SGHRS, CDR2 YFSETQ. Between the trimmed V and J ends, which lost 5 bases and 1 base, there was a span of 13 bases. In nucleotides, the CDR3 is TGCGCCAGCAGAGGGCAGGGAACTTCCTACGAGCAGTACTTC. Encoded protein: CASRGQGTSYEQYF.

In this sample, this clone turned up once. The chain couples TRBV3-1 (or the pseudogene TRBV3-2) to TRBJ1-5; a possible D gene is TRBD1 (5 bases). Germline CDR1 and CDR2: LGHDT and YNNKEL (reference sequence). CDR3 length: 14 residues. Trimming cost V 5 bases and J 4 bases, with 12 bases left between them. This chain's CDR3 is CASSALGGNQPQHF. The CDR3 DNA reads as TGTGCCAGCAGCGCCTTGGGGGGAAATCAGCCCCAGCATTTT.

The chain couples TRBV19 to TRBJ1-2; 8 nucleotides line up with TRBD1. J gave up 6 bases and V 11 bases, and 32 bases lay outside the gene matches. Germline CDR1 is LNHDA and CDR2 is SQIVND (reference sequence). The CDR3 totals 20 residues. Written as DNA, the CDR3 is TGTGCCGCGGCGGACAGTGGCATATTAAAAATGAACAGGGGGGACAATGGCTACACCTTC. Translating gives CAAADSGILKMNRGDNGYTF.

The CDR3 here is CASSQGTSGVHNEQFF. The CDR3 coding sequence is TGCGCCAGCAGCCAAGGGACTAGCGGGGTCCACAATGAGCAGTTCTTC. The chain combines TRBV4-1 with TRBJ2-1, with 12 bases lining up with TRBD2. J was trimmed by 5 bases and V by 1 base; bases with no gene match: 3. Germline V lookup: CDR1 MGHRA, CDR2 YSYEKL. This CDR3 is 16 amino acids long.

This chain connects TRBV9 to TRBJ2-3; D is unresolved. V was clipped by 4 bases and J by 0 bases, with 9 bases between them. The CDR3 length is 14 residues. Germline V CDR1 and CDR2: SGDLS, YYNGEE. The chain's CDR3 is CASSSQPSTDTQYF. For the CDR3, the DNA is TGTGCCAGCAGCAGCCAACCTAGCACAGATACGCAGTATTTT.

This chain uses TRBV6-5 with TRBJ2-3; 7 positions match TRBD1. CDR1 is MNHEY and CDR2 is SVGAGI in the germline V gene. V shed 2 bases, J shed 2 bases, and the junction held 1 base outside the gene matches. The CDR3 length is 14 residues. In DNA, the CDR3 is TGTGCCAGCAGTTACAGGGGGCCCACAGATACGCAGTATTTT. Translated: CASSYRGPTDTQYF.

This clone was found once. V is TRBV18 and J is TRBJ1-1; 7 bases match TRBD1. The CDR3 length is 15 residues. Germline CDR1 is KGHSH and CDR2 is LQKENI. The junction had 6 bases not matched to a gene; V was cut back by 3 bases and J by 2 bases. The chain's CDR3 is CASSPLRDSNTEAFF. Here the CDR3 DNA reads TGTGCCAGCTCACCCCTCCGGGACAGTAACACTGAAGCTTTCTTT.

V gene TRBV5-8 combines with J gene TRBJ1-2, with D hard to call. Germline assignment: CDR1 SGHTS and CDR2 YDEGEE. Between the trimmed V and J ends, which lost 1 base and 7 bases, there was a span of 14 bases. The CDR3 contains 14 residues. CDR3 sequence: CASSLWFQSSGYTF. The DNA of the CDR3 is TGTGCCAGCAGCTTGTGGTTCCAGTCATCTGGCTACACCTTC. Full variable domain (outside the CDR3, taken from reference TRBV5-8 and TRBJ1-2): EAGVTQSPTHLIKTRGQQATLRCSPISGHTSVYWYQQALGLGLQFLLWYDEGEERNRGNFPPRFSGRQFPNYSSELNVNALELEDSALYLCASSLWFQSSGYTFGSGTRLTVV.

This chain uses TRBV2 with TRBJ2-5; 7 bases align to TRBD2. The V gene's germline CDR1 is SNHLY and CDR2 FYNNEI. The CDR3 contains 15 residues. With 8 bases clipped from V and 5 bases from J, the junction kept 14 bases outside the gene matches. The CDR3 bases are TGTGCCAGCGGAGAATGGAGGGCCGGGGGGGAGACCCAGTACTTC. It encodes CASGEWRAGGETQYF.